This T cell receptor beta chain emerged from a study of blood T cell repertoires in COVID-19. For the study at large: The United States, Italy and Spain were the sources of the acute and convalescent COVID-19 samples. Sample material is recorded as cDNA or gDNA derived from T cells, B-cell-depleted T cells, or PBMCs.

Recovered status in Cohort 3 required two negative PCRs, clearance, or symptom resolution. The CDR3 consists of 14 residues. Germline V CDR1 and CDR2: SEHNR, FQNEAQ (reference sequence). Trimming took 6 bases from V and 3 from J; bases not matched to a gene: 5. Under the authors' procedure: By means of reference gene primer amplification, nucleated cell counts were estimated. Method: immunoSEQ multiplex PCR; TCRdb's copy keeps in-frame clones and lacks some. V, J and clone size derive from that table, while D and trimming were established from the DNA sequence. The data show about 380,000 clones, with roughly 91% seen just once and roughly 1.2% held by the top ten.

The chain recombines TRBV7-9 with TRBJ2-7; 10 bases map to TRBD1. The TCR comes from a woman between 18 and 29 years old who had recovered from COVID-19. Input material: PBMCs or T cells enriched from blood (not recorded which). In DNA, the CDR3 is TGTGCCAGCAGACTCGGACAGGGGGTCTACGAGCAGTACTTC. As protein: CASRLGQGVYEQYF.